This entry lists 4 T cell receptor beta chains sequenced from one sample in a study of cytomegalovirus exposure and HLA in healthy donors. The PCR had 60 Vbeta and 13 Jbeta primers. TCRdb's copy holds only in-frame clones and misses some; the assay was immunoSEQ multiplex PCR. The table has around 130,000 clones, about 86% seen once. The sequencing sample was made of PBMCs. The receptors derive from a woman between 40 and 50 years old in good health and CMV-seronegative.

The V and J genes are TRBV30 and TRBJ2-7; the match to TRBD1 covers 7 bases. Germline lookup yields CDR1 GTSNPN and CDR2 SVGIG (reference sequence). Trimming took 5 bases from V and 5 from J; bases not matched to a gene: 3. The CDR3 loop spans 11 amino acids. CDR3 nucleotide sequence: TGTGCCTGGCGCGACAGGGACGAGCAGTACTTC. Translation: CAWRDRDEQYF. Looking up the rest from reference TRBV30 and TRBJ2-7 gives the full variable domain: SQTIHQWPATLVQPVGSPLSLECTVEGTSNPNLYWYRQAAGRGLQLLFYSVGIGQISSEVPQNLSASRPQDRQFILSSKKLLLSDSGFYLCAWRDRDEQYFGPGTRLTVT.

This chain joins TRBV19 and TRBJ1-1, with D perhaps matching TRBD1 (6 bases). The CDR3 covers 13 residues. Trimming cost V 3 bases and J 5 bases, with 10 bases left between them. CDR1 LNHDA and CDR2 SQIVND come from the germline V gene (reference sequence). Here the CDR3 reads CASSIRDTTEAFF. Written as DNA, the CDR3 is TGTGCCAGTAGTATCCGGGACACGACTGAAGCTTTCTTT. The variable domain in full, completed from reference TRBV19 and TRBJ1-1, reads DGGITQSPKYLFRKEGQNVTLSCEQNLNHDAMYWYRQDPGQGLRLIYYSQIVNDFQKGDIAEGYSVSREKKESFPLTVTSAQKNPTAFYLCASSIRDTTEAFFGQGTRLTVV.

The rearrangement uses TRBV19 and TRBJ2-2, with 8 bases fitting TRBD1. J gave up 14 bases and V 4 bases, and 6 bases lay outside the gene matches. The CDR3 totals 12 residues. The germline gives CDR1 LNHDA, CDR2 SQIVND (reference sequence). CDR3 region: CASSTNQGALFF. The CDR3 DNA reads TGTGCCAGTAGTACAAATCAGGGGGCCCTGTTTTTT.

The chain couples TRBV27 to TRBJ1-2; the D is unclear. Germline V gene lookup returns CDR1 MNHEY and CDR2 SMNVEV (reference sequence). The CDR3 loop spans 15 amino acids. V dropped 2 bases and J dropped 5 bases, with 15 bases sitting between them. The CDR3 DNA reads as TGTGCCAGCAGTTTAAAAGACTCAGAATTTTATGGCTACACCTTC. Translation gives CASSLKDSEFYGYTF.